This T cell receptor (beta chain) was observed in a study of OX40 agonist ivuxolimab in advanced cancers. Sampled blood was obtained at baseline, cycle 4 day 1, and cycle 7 day 1. This clone was recorded only once. No antigen is known for it. Study-wide points: Determination of antigen specificity was not performed for the expanded peripheral T cells.

Germline V CDR1 and CDR2: MNHNY, SVGAGI (reference sequence). V shed 9 bases, J shed 1 base, and the junction held 6 bases outside the gene matches. The CDR3 sequence is 14 residues long. TCRdb's copy holds only in-frame clones and misses some; the assay was immunoSEQ multiplex PCR. This sample has 70,000 or so clones, with roughly nine tenths found just once. This receptor was identified in an adult with an advanced solid tumor such as melanoma, head and neck, liver or kidney cancer. The source material was CD4+ or CD8+ T cells sorted from blood, sampled in a trial of the OX40 agonist ivuxolimab. The chain links TRBV6-6 to TRBJ1-5; 7 bases are shared with TRBD1. CDR3 residues: CASSPGQSNQPQHF. DNA of the CDR3: TGTGCCAGTTCTCCGGGACAGAGCAATCAGCCCCAGCATTTT.